Reported below is one TCR beta chain. Antigen: not known. The stimulus was lysate of CMV-infected fibroblasts, approximately 9.6 ug/mL. Sorted nonresponding memory CD4+ T cells were CD40L-negative, CD69-negative, CD45RO-high. For around 17 hours, CD8-depleted PBMCs received anti-CD28/CD49d costimulation, a CD40-blocking antibody and enfuvirtide. These data are taken from a study of persistence of HIV-infected CD4 T cells. CDR3 length: 17 amino acids. Looked up from germline, CDR1 is SGHRS and CDR2 is YFSETQ. V was pared by 4 bases and J by 1 base, with 10 bases of the junction left unmatched. Sequencing used immunoSEQ version 4 in survey mode. Measured with immunoSEQ multiplex PCR; TCRdb has only the in-frame clones, and not every one. The data contain under 40,000 clones, around 80% of them singletons.

This receptor was identified in an adult woman with HIV who was CMV-seropositive. Sequenced material: CD4+ T cells sorted from PBMCs after roughly 18-hour stimulation, taken from a patient who received antiretroviral therapy. The rearrangement links TRBV5-1 to TRBJ2-4; the match to TRBD1 covers 8 bases. The CDR3 spells CASSPQTGAGAKNIQYF. In DNA form, the CDR3 reads TGCGCCAGCAGCCCACAGACAGGGGCTGGGGCCAAAAACATTCAGTACTTC.